The T cell receptor beta chain under discussion was sequenced for a study of T cells in women clearing cervical HPV infection. Study information: Blood came at first lesion visit for cases, post-clearance for controls. The study's findings and limits: Effector/memory and HPV-specific T cells were not isolated, and association timing is unknown.

Trimming removed 6 bases from V and 5 bases from J, with 13 bases in between. This CDR3 comprises 14 residues. Turning to this clone: Its target is not known. The read halts 3 residues ahead of the CDR3 end, with the missing end drawn from the germline J gene.

The method was immunoSEQ multiplex PCR; TCRdb's version includes in-frame clones alone and lacks a portion of them. Here the sample table reports over 30,000 clones. The rearrangement uses TRBV12-3 or TRBV12-4 and TRBJ2-2; D might be TRBD1 (5 bases). Material for sequencing was blood buffy coat. This receptor was taken from a woman aged 18 to 75 with a cervical HPV16 infection that either progressed to CIN3+ or cleared (not recorded which). CDR3 DNA, as far as it was read: TGTGCCAGCAGCGTGACAGTGGCTACCGGGGAG. It codes for CASSVTVATGE. The whole CDR3 is CASSVTVATGELFF.